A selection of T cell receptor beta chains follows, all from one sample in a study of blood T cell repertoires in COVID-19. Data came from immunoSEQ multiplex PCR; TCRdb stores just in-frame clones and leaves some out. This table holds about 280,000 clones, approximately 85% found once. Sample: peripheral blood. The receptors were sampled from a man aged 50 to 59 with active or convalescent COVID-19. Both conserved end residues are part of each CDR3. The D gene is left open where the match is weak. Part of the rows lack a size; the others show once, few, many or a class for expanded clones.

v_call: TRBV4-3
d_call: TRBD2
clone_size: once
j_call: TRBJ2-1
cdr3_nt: TGCGCCAGCAGCCAACCTAGCCCGGGACTACCACTACAGGATGAGCAGTTCTTC
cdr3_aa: CASSQPSPGLPLQDEQFF

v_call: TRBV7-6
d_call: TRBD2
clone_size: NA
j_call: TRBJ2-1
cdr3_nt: TGTGCCAGCAGCTTAGTTCCCAGGGTAACTAGCGGGACGTACAATGAGCAGTTCTTC
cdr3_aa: CASSLVPRVTSGTYNEQFF

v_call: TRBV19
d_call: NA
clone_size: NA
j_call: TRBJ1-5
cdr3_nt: TGTGCCAGTAGGACATATCATAGCAATCAGCCCCAGCATTTT
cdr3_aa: CASRTYHSNQPQHF

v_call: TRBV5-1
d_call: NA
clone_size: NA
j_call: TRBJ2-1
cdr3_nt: TGCGCCAGCAGCCCATGGATCGGGAATGAGCAGTTCTTC
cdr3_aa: CASSPWIGNEQFF

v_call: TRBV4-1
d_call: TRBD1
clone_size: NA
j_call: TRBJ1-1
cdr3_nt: TGCGCCAGCAGCCAAATGACAGGGGGATTAACTGAAGCTTTCTTT
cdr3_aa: CASSQMTGGLTEAFF

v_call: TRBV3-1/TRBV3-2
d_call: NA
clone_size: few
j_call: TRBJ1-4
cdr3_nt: TGTGCCAGCAGCCTTAAGGACAGCCTGTTTTTT
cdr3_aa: CASSLKDSLFF

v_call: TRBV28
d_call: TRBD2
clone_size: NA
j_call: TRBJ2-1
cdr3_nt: TGTGCCAGCAGTTCCTCAACTAGCGGGAGGGCGGGGGAGCAGTTCTTC
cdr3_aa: CASSSSTSGRAGEQFF

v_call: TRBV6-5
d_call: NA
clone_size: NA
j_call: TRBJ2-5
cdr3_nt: TGTGCCAGCAGTTATCTCGAAGAGACCCAGTACTTC
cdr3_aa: CASSYLEETQYF

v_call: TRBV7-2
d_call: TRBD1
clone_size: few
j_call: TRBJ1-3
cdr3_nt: TGTGCCAGCAGCTTAGTAGGACAGGGGACTGGAAACACCATATATTTT
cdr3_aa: CASSLVGQGTGNTIYF

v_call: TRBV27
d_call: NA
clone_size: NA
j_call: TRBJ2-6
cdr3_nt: TGTGCCAGCAGTTTATTTACAGGTACTGGTGGGGCCAACGTCCTGACTTTC
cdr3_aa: CASSLFTGTGGANVLTF

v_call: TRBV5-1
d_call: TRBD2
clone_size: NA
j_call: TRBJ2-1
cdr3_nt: TGCGCCAGCAGCTGGGGACTAGCGGATGAGCAGTTCTTC
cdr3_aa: CASSWGLADEQFF

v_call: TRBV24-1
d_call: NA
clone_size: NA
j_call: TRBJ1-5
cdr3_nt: TGTGCCACCAGTGATGGTGGGAGCGGAGGACATCAGCCCCAGCATTTT
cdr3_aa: CATSDGGSGGHQPQHF

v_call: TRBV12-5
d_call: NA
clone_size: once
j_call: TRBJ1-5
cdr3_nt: TGTGCTAGTGGTTTGCCAAACCCGATTCACAGGGCTAGCAATCAGCCCCAGCATTTT
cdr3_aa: CASGLPNPIHRASNQPQHF

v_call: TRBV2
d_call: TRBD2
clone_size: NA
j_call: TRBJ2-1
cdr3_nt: TGTGCCAGCAGTTCTAGCGGGAGCCTGTACAATGAGCAGTTCTTC
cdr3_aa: CASSSSGSLYNEQFF

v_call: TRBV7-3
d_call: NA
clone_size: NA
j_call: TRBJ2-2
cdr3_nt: TGTGCCAGTTCCCTGTTGGGGACAAGGAACACCGGGGAGCTGTTTTTT
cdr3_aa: CASSLLGTRNTGELFF

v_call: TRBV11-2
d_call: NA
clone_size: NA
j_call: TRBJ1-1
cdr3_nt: TGTGCCAGCAGCTCGTTACAGGGTCGCGCTTTCTTT
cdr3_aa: CASSSLQGRAFF

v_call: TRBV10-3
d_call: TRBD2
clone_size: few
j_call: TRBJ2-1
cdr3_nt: TGTGCCATCAGTGAGGGGACTAGCGGGAGCACCGAGCAGTTCTTC
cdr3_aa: CAISEGTSGSTEQFF

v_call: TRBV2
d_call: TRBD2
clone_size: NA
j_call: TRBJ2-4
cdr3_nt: TGTGCCAGCAGTGAAGGTGGGACTAGCGGGATGCCCCAAAACATTCAGTACTTC
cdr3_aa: CASSEGGTSGMPQNIQYF

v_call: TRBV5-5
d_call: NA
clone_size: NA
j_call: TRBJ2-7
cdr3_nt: TGTGCCAGCAGCTTGCTTGCGGTCCCTTCCTACGAGCAGTACTTC
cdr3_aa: CASSLLAVPSYEQYF

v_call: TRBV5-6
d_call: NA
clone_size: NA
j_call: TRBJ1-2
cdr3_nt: TGTGCCAGCAGCTTGGTAAAAGCGTATGGCTACACCTTC
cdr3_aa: CASSLVKAYGYTF

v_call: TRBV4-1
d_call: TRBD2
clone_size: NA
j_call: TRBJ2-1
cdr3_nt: TGCGCCAGCAGCAGAGGGGCGGGAGCCGACTCCTACAATGAGCAGTTCTTC
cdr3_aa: CASSRGAGADSYNEQFF

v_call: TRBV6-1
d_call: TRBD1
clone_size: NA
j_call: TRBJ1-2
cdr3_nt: TGTGCCAGCAGTGCTTCAGGGGGTGAGGTTAACTATGGCTACACCTTC
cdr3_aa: CASSASGGEVNYGYTF

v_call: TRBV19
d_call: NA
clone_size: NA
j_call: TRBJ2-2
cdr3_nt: TGTGCCAGTAGGTCAAGAGGGAGCAGGAGCACCGGGGAGCTGTTTTTT
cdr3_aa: CASRSRGSRSTGELFF

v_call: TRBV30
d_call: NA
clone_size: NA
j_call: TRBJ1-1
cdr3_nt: TGTGCCTGGAGTCCCTCGGCGGGGGCTAACACTGAAGCTTTCTTT
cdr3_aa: CAWSPSAGANTEAFF

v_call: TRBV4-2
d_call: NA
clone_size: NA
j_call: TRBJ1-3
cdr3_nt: TGTGCCAGCAGCCCTCTCAGCGCCAGCTCTGGAAACACCATATATTTT
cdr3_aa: CASSPLSASSGNTIYF

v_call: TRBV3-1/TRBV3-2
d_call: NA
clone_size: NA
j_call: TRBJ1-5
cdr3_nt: TGTGCCAGCAGCCAAGTCGGCGGACACTTATTTAATCAGCCCCAGCATTTT
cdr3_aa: CASSQVGGHLFNQPQHF

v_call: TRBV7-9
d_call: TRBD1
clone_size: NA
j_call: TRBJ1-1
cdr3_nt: TGTGCCAGCGCCCCGAAGGGGGCGCCGGGTACTGAAGCTTTCTTT
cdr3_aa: CASAPKGAPGTEAFF

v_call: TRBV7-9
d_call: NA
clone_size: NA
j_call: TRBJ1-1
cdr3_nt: TGTGCCAGCACCAGACAGAATGAAGCTTTCTTT
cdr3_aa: CASTRQNEAFF

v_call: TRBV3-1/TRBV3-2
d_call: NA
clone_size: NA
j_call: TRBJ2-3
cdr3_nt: TGTGCCAGCAGCCAGGGTGGAGCGGTAGATACGCAGTATTTT
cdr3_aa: CASSQGGAVDTQYF

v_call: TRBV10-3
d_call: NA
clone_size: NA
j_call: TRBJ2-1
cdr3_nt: TGTGCCATCAGTGAGTCGGGTGGTCTAGCGTCCTACAATGAGCAGTTCTTC
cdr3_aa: CAISESGGLASYNEQFF

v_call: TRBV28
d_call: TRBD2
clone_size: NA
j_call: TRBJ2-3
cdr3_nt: TGTGCCGGGGGGGGAAGCGGCTCCACAGATACGCAGTATTTT
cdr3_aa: CAGGGSGSTDTQYF

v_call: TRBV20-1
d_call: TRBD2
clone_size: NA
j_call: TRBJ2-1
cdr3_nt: TGCAGTGCCAGTAGGGGAGGGGTGGGGGTTTTCAATGAGCAGTTCTTC
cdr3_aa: CSASRGGVGVFNEQFF

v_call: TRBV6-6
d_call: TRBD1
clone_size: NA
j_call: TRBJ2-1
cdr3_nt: TGTGCCACCGACCGGGACAGGGGGCGCAATGAGCAGTTCTTC
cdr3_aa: CATDRDRGRNEQFF

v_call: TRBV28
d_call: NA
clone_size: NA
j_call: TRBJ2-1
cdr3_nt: TGTGCCAGCAGTTTAGGCGGTGGGAGCGGATCTCCGTTCTTC
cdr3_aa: CASSLGGGSGSPFF

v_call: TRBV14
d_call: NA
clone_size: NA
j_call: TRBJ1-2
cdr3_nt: TGTGCCAGCAGCCTACAGGGCGACCCAACTAACTATGGCTACACCTTC
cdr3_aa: CASSLQGDPTNYGYTF

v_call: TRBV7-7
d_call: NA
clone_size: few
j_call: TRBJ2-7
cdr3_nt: TGTGCCAGCAGCCCCGGGCCGGGAGAGAGGGACGAGCAGTACTTC
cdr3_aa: CASSPGPGERDEQYF

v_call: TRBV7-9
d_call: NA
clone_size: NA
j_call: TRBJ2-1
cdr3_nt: TGTGCCAGCAGCTTCCAAACCGCGGCCTACAATGAGCAGTTCTTC
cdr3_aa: CASSFQTAAYNEQFF

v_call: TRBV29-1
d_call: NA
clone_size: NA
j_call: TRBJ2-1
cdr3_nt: TGCAGCGTTGAAGATGAAGGGCGGGACTGGCCAACCGTGAACAATGAGCAGTTCTTC
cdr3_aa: CSVEDEGRDWPTVNNEQFF

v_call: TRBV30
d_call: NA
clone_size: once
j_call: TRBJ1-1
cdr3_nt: TGTGCCTGGGGGGGGGCAGAGCACACTGAAGCTTTCTTT
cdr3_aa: CAWGGAEHTEAFF

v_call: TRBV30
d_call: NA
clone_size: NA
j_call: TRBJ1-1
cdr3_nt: TGTGCCTGGAGTTTACACCTGAACACTGAAGCTTTCTTT
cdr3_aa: CAWSLHLNTEAFF

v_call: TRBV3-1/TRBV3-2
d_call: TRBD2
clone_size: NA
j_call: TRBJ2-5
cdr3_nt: TGTGCCAGCAGCCAAGTTGGACGGGAGGTAGAGACCCAGTACTTC
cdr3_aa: CASSQVGREVETQYF

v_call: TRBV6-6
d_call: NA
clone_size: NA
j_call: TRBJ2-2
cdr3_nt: TGTGCCAGCAGTCCCCGTGGCCAGAACACCGGGGAGCTGTTTTTT
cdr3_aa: CASSPRGQNTGELFF

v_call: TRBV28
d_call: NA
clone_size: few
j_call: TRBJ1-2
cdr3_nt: TGTGCCAGCAGTTTAACAGGTTTCCCTCGTGGTTTGACTCGCACCTTC
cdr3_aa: CASSLTGFPRGLTRTF

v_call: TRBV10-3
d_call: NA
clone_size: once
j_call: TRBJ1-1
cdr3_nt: TGTGCCATCAGGGATGGACAGTCCAAGAACACTGAAGCTTTCTTT
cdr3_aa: CAIRDGQSKNTEAFF

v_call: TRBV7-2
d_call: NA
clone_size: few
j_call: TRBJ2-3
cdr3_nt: TGTGCCAGCAGCCCCCGGACGGGATACACAGATACGCAGTATTTT
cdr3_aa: CASSPRTGYTDTQYF

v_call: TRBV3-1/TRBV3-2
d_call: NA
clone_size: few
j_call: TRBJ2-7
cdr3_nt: TGTGCCAGCAGCCCGGGACAAAACTACGAGCAGTACTTC
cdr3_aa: CASSPGQNYEQYF

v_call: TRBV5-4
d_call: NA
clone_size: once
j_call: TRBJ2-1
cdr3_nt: TGTGCCAGCAGCTTGTTGGCGGGAACGAGCTCCTACAATGAGCAGTTCTTC
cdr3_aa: CASSLLAGTSSYNEQFF

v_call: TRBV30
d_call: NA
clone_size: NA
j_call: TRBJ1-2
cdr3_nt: TGTGCCTGGAGCGACCAGACTTCCTATGGCTACACCTTC
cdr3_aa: CAWSDQTSYGYTF

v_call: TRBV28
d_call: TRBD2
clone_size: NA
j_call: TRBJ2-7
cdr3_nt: TGTGCCAGCAGTTCTCTTAGCGGGAGGACTCTTACCTACGAGCAGTACTTC
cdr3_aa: CASSSLSGRTLTYEQYF

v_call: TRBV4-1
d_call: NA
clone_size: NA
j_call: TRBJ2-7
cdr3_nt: TGCGCCAGCAGATTTCCCCTATACGAGCAGTACTTC
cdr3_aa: CASRFPLYEQYF

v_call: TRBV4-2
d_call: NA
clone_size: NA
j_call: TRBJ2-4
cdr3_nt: TGTGCCAGCAGCCAAGATACGGCTCCACCAGGCATTCAGTACTTC
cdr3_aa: CASSQDTAPPGIQYF

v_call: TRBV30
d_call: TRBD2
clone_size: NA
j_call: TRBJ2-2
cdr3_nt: TGTGCCTGGAGGGGGACTAGCGGGAGGACCGGGGAGCTGTTTTTT
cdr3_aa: CAWRGTSGRTGELFF

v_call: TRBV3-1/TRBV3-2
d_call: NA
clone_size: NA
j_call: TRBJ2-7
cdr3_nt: TGTGCCAGCAGCCAAGTCGGGTCAGGGAACTACGAGCAGTACTTC
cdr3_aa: CASSQVGSGNYEQYF

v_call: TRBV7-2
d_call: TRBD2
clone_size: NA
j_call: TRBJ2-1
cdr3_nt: TGTGCCAGCAGCTTAGTTCAGTCCGGGAGGGCCCGGGGCAATGAGCAGTTCTTC
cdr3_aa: CASSLVQSGRARGNEQFF

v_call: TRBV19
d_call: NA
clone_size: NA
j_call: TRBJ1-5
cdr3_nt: TGTGCCAGTAGTATCCCGCAGGGGAGTCAGCCCCAGCATTTT
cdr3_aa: CASSIPQGSQPQHF

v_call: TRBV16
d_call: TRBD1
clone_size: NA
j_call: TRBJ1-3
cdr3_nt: TGTGCCAGCAGCCAATCAGGGGGCCCTGGAAACACCATATATTTT
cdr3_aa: CASSQSGGPGNTIYF

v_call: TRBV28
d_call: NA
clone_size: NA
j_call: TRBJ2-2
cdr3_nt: TGTGCCAGCAGTTTACAACCCGCCAGCGGGGAGCTGTTTTTT
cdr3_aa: CASSLQPASGELFF